Below are 18 T cell receptor beta chains sequenced from a single sample in a study of blood T cell repertoires in COVID-19. Sequencing used immunoSEQ multiplex PCR; TCRdb keeps in-frame clones, though not all of them. The repertoire holds approximately 190,000 clones, about 81% seen once, with about 7.8% in the top ten. Sequenced material: peripheral blood. The receptors come from a woman aged 60-70 years with COVID-19, enrolled during active disease.

The chain joins TRBV14 to TRBJ2-3; D may be TRBD1 (5 bases). The ends were cut back, 6 bases at V and 4 bases at J, with 14 bases in the middle. CDR3 length equals 14 residues. CDR1 SGHDN and CDR2 FVKESK come from the germline V gene. CDR3 protein: CASRKGGAPDTQYF. DNA for the CDR3: TGTGCCAGCAGGAAGGGTGGGGCCCCAGATACGCAGTATTTT. The variable domain in full, with the rest retrieved from reference TRBV14 and TRBJ2-3, is EAGVTQFPSHSVIEKGQTVTLRCDPISGHDNLYWYRRVMGKEIKFLLHFVKESKQDESGMPNNRFLAERTGGTYSTLKVQPAELEDSGVYFCASRKGGAPDTQYFGPGTRLTVL.

This rearrangement joins TRBV6-5 to TRBJ1-5; D gene ambiguous. The V gene lost 2 bases and the J gene lost 9 bases, with 14 bases spanning the gap. The CDR3 is 14 amino acids. Germline V gives CDR1 MNHEY, CDR2 SVGAGI. This chain's CDR3 is CASSYDQVWRPQHF. The DNA for the CDR3 is TGTGCCAGCAGTTACGATCAGGTCTGGCGGCCCCAGCATTTT.

V and J are TRBV4-2 and TRBJ2-1; maybe TRBD2 (5 bases). Germline V gives CDR1 LGHNA, CDR2 YNFKEQ. Trimming stripped 0 bases from V and 9 bases from J, with 18 bases between. The CDR3 runs 16 residues. CDR3 sequence reads: CASSQDEQGSKREQFF. The CDR3 nucleotides are TGTGCCAGCAGCCAAGATGAACAAGGGAGCAAACGTGAGCAGTTCTTC.

The rearrangement uses TRBV7-2 and TRBJ2-1; 8 bases fit TRBD2. The V and J ends lost 4 bases and 0 bases, in that order; junction bases with no gene match: 8. The CDR3 is 17 amino acids. From germline, CDR1 is SGHTA and CDR2 FQGNSA. For the CDR3, the DNA is TGTGCCAGCAGCTCCACCAGCGGGGGTTACTCCTACAATGAGCAGTTCTTC. Encoded protein: CASSSTSGGYSYNEQFF.

The J gene is TRBJ1-2, the V gene TRBV10-3; 7 nucleotides agree with TRBD1. J lost 2 bases, V lost 3 bases, and 3 bases had no gene match. CDR3 size: 14 residues. Germline CDR1 is ENHRY and CDR2 is SYGVKD. CDR3 residues: CAISEGTANYGYTF. CDR3 DNA sequence: TGTGCCATCAGTGAAGGGACAGCGAACTATGGCTACACCTTC.

This chain links TRBV19 with TRBJ1-5, with a possible D match to TRBD1 (6 bases). The V end lost 6 bases, the J end lost 3 bases, and 12 bases lay between the germline ends. CDR3 length equals 14 residues. Per germline, CDR1 LNHDA and CDR2 SQIVND (reference sequence). As DNA, the CDR3 is TGTGCCAGTAGCGGCCGGGACACCAATCAGCCCCAGCATTTT. Its translation is CASSGRDTNQPQHF.

The rearrangement joins TRBV6-6 to TRBJ2-5; TRBD2 matches at 14 bases. V was clipped by 0 bases and J by 9 bases; unmatched bases: 3. CDR3 size: 15 residues. Germline V gene sequence: CDR1 MNHNY, CDR2 SVGAGI (reference sequence). The CDR3 protein is CASSYSGLAGEAQYF. CDR3 bases: TGTGCCAGCAGTTACTCGGGACTAGCGGGGGAGGCCCAGTACTTC.

The chain joins TRBV19 to TRBJ1-1, with D hard to call. V lost 5 bases and J 6 bases, leaving 13 bases between the germline ends. There are 13 residues in the CDR3. CDR1 and CDR2 from the germline V gene are LNHDA and SQIVND (reference sequence). The CDR3 protein is CASSPRTGSEAFF. CDR3 bases: TGTGCCAGTAGTCCAAGGACGGGGTCTGAAGCTTTCTTT.

This chain joins TRBV19 and TRBJ2-5; 7 nucleotides match TRBD1. The CDR3 totals 17 residues. J lost 2 bases, V lost 1 base, and 10 bases had no gene match. Germline loops: CDR1 LNHDA, CDR2 SQIVND (reference sequence). The CDR3: CASSIGNSRGQQETQYF. The CDR3 DNA follows: TGTGCCAGTAGTATAGGAAATTCGAGGGGGCAGCAAGAGACCCAGTACTTC.

The V and J genes are TRBV6-1 and TRBJ1-1; no clear D gene. CDR1 is MNHNS, CDR2 SASEGT, per germline. Trimming took off 3 bases at V and 1 base at J, with 12 bases between the two ends. The length of the CDR3 is 15 residues. CDR3 loop: CASSDTGIKNTEAFF. In DNA, the CDR3 is TGTGCCAGCAGTGACACCGGGATCAAGAACACTGAAGCTTTCTTT.

CDR3 sequence reads: CASSSGTGSYYGYTF. CDR3 nucleotide sequence: TGTGCCAGCAGCTCCGGGACAGGGAGTTACTATGGCTACACCTTC. V gene TRBV7-2 combines with J gene TRBJ1-2; 9 bases line up with TRBD1. CDR3 length equals 15 residues. J lost 3 bases, V lost 4 bases, and 6 bases had no gene match. The germline gives CDR1 SGHTA, CDR2 FQGNSA.

This clone was seen only a few times. This chain links TRBV29-1 with TRBJ2-2, with 8 bases identical to TRBD1. Germline V lookup: CDR1 SQVTM, CDR2 ANQGSEA. This CDR3 contains 13 residues. Trimming took 5 bases from V and 6 from J; bases not matched to a gene: 5. The chain's CDR3 is CSVRTGNSGELFF. CDR3 sequence (DNA): TGCAGCGTTCGGACAGGGAATTCCGGGGAGCTGTTTTTT.

The rearrangement uses TRBV7-2 and TRBJ1-5; TRBD1 matches at 8 bases. The CDR3 is 15 residues long. With 5 bases clipped from V and 9 bases from J, the junction kept 12 bases outside the gene matches. Germline V lookup: CDR1 SGHTA, CDR2 FQGNSA. The CDR3 spells CASSPQTGEVGPQHF. In nucleotides, the CDR3 is TGTGCCAGCAGCCCCCAGACAGGGGAGGTAGGGCCCCAGCATTTT.

The rearrangement joins TRBV29-1 to TRBJ1-2; D gene ambiguous. Germline CDR1 reads SQVTM; CDR2 reads ANQGSEA. This CDR3 spans 12 amino acids. Trimming stripped 4 bases from V and 2 bases from J, with 8 bases between. The CDR3 is CSVVSGNYGYTF. DNA of the CDR3: TGCAGCGTTGTTTCCGGGAACTATGGCTACACCTTC.

The chain is built from TRBV6-6 and TRBJ1-1, with TRBD1 identical over 7 bases. The CDR3 sequence is 14 residues long. CDR1 MNHNY and CDR2 SVGAGI come from the germline V gene (reference sequence). V lost 5 bases, J lost 11 bases, and 14 bases stayed unmatched. Here the CDR3 DNA reads TGTGCCAGCAGTCGAGGACAGGATGCGAAGCTGGCTTTCTTT. This sequence encodes CASSRGQDAKLAFF.

This CDR3 reads CASSPGQHWGEQYF. The CDR3 nucleotides read TGTGCCAGCAGCCCTGGACAGCATTGGGGCGAGCAGTACTTC. The chain has TRBV7-8 and TRBJ2-7; TRBD1 might be the D (6 bases). V was trimmed by 5 bases and J by 6 bases, leaving 17 bases between them. The germline gives CDR1 SGHVS, CDR2 FQNEAQ. The CDR3 runs 14 residues.

V and J are TRBV30 and TRBJ2-4; D is perhaps TRBD2 (7 bases). CDR3 length equals 15 residues. Germline V gives CDR1 GTSNPN, CDR2 SVGIG (reference sequence). The V end was cut by 0 bases, the J end by 1 base, with 10 bases between. The CDR3 nucleotides are TGTGCCTGGAGTGTAGGGGGGGCGGCCAAAAACATTCAGTACTTC. Protein product: CAWSVGGAAKNIQYF.

The genes are TRBV28 and TRBJ2-2; 9 nucleotides agree with TRBD1. Looked up from germline, CDR1 is MDHEN and CDR2 is SYDVKM. The junction had 5 bases not matched to a gene; V was cut back by 8 bases and J by 4 bases. This CDR3 has 14 residues. This CDR3 reads CASRGQGITGELFF. The CDR3 DNA reads as TGTGCCAGCCGGGGACAGGGAATCACCGGGGAGCTGTTTTTT. Looking up the rest from reference TRBV28 and TRBJ2-2 gives the full variable domain: DVKVTQSSRYLVKRTGEKVFLECVQDMDHENMFWYRQDPGLGLRLIYFSYDVKMKEKGDIPEGYSVSREKKERFSLILESASTNQTSMYLCASRGQGITGELFFGEGSRLTVL.